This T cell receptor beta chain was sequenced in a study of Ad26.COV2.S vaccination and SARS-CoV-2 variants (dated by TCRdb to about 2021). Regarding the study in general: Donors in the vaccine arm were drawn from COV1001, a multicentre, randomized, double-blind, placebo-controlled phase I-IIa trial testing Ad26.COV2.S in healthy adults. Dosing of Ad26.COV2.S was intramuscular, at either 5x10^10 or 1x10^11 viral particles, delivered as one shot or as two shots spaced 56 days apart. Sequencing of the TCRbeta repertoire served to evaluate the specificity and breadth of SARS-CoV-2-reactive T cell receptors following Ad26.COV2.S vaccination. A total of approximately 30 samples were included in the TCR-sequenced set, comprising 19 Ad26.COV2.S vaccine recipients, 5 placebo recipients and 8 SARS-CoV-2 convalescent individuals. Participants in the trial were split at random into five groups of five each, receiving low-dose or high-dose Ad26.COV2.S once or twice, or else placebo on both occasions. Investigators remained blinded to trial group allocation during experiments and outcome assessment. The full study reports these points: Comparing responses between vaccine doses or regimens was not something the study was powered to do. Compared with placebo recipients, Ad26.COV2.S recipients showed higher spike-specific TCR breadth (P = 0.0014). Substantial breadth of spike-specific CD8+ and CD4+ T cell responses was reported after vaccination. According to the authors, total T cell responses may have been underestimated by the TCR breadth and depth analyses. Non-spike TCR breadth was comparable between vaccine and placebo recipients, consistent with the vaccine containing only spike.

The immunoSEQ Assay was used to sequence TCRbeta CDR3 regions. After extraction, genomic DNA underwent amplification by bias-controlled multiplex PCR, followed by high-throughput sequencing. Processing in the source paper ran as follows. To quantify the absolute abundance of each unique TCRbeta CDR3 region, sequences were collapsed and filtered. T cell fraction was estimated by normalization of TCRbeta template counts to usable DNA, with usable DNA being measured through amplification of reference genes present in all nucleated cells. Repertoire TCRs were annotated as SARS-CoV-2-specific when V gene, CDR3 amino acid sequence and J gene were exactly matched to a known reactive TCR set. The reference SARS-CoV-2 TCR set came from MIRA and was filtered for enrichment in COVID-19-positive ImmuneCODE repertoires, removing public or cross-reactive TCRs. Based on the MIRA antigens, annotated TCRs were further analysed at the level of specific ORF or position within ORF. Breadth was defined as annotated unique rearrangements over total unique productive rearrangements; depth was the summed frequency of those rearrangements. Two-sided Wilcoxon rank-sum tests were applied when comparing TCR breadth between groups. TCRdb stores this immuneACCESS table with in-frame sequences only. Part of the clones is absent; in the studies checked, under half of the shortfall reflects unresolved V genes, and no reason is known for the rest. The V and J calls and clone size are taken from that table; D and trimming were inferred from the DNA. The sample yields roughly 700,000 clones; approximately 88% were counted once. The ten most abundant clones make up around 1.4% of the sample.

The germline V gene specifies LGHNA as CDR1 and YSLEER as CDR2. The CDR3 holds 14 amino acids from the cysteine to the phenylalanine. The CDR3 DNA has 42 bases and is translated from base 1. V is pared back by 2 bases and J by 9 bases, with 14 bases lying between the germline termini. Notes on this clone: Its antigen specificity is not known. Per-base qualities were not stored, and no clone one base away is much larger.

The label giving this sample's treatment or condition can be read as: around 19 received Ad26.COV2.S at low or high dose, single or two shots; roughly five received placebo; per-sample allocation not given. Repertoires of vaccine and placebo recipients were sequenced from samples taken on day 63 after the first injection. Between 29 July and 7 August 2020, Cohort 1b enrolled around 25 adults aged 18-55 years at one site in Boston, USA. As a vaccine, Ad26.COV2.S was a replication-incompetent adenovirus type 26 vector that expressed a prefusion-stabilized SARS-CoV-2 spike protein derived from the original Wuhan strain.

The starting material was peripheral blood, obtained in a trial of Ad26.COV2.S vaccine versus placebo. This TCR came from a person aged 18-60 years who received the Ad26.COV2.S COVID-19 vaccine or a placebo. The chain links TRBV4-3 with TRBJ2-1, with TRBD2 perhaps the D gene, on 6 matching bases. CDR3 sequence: CASSQTGALTEQFF. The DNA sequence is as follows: TGCGCCAGCAGCCAAACGGGAGCTTTGACTGAGCAGTTCTTC.